A selection of T cell receptor beta chains follows, all from one sample in a study of blood T cells in healthy people across ages. One entry per CDR3 protein results from TCRdb running MiXCR on the 5' RACE reads. Of around 1.5 million distinct CDR3 sequences detected, almost 35% appear once; the ten largest clones hold 11%. Sequencing used blood. Receptors originate from a woman aged 25 to 39 in good health. The CDR3 runs from the conserved cysteine through the conserved F or W. Each record gives: V gene, clone size, J gene, D gene, CDR3 DNA, CDR3 protein. D genes are given only for firm matches. A clone size is listed for some rows: how often the clone was seen (once, few, many), or a class if it is expanded.

V gene: TRBV20-1; clone size: .; J gene: TRBJ2-7; D gene: TRBD2; CDR3 DNA: TGCAGTGCTAGAGATGTAGCGGGAGTAATAGAGCAGTACTTC; CDR3 protein: CSARDVAGVIEQYF
V gene: TRBV5-1; clone size: .; J gene: TRBJ2-3; D gene: TRBD2; CDR3 DNA: TGCGCCAGCAGCACCCAGATTTCTAGCGGGAGGACAGATACGCAGTATTTT; CDR3 protein: CASSTQISSGRTDTQYF
V gene: TRBV15; clone size: few; J gene: TRBJ2-3; D gene: TRBD1; CDR3 DNA: TGTGCCACCAGCAGAGTCCTCCGACAGGGTTCAGATACGCAGTATTTT; CDR3 protein: CATSRVLRQGSDTQYF
V gene: TRBV18; clone size: few; J gene: TRBJ2-7; D gene: .; CDR3 DNA: TGTGCCAGCTCACCGACTACAACCTACGAGCAGTACTTC; CDR3 protein: CASSPTTTYEQYF
V gene: TRBV20-1; clone size: few; J gene: TRBJ1-2; D gene: .; CDR3 DNA: TGCAGTGCTAGTCTCACACATGAAGTGAGGGGCTACACCTTC; CDR3 protein: CSASLTHEVRGYTF
V gene: TRBV30; clone size: few; J gene: TRBJ2-1; D gene: TRBD2; CDR3 DNA: TGTGCCTGGACTAGCGGGGGGGATGAGCAGTTCTTC; CDR3 protein: CAWTSGGDEQFF
V gene: TRBV2; clone size: .; J gene: TRBJ2-1; D gene: .; CDR3 DNA: TGTGCCAGCAATAGCCGGAGCTCCTACAATGAGCAGTTCTTC; CDR3 protein: CASNSRSSYNEQFF
V gene: TRBV10-3; clone size: many; J gene: TRBJ2-3; D gene: TRBD2; CDR3 DNA: TGTGCCATCAGTGAGTCGGGGAGCGGGGGGCCAGATACGCAGTATTTT; CDR3 protein: CAISESGSGGPDTQYF
V gene: TRBV6-5; clone size: .; J gene: TRBJ1-2; D gene: .; CDR3 DNA: TGTGCCAGCACCTCACGGGATTCTAACTATGGCTACACCTTC; CDR3 protein: CASTSRDSNYGYTF
V gene: TRBV4-1; clone size: .; J gene: TRBJ2-1; D gene: TRBD2; CDR3 DNA: TGCGCCAGCAGCCAAGATCCAGCGGGAGGGCCGAGCAATGAGCAGTTCTTC; CDR3 protein: CASSQDPAGGPSNEQFF
V gene: TRBV6-1; clone size: .; J gene: TRBJ2-5; D gene: TRBD2; CDR3 DNA: TGTGCCAGCACAGCGGGATGGGGAGAGACCCAGTACTTC; CDR3 protein: CASTAGWGETQYF
V gene: TRBV20-1; clone size: .; J gene: TRBJ2-5; D gene: TRBD2; CDR3 DNA: TGCAGTGCTAGAGATTTAGGACTAGTTCAGGAGACCCAGTACTTC; CDR3 protein: CSARDLGLVQETQYF
V gene: TRBV6-6; clone size: .; J gene: TRBJ1-4; D gene: TRBD1; CDR3 DNA: TGTGCCAACAGGGCCAGGGGGTCCTTTAATGAAAAACTGTTTTTT; CDR3 protein: CANRARGSFNEKLFF
V gene: TRBV2; clone size: .; J gene: TRBJ2-5; D gene: .; CDR3 DNA: TGTGCCTGCAGAGATAGGGGAGAGACCCAGTACTTC; CDR3 protein: CACRDRGETQYF
V gene: TRBV25-1; clone size: few; J gene: TRBJ2-7; D gene: TRBD2; CDR3 DNA: TGTGCCAGCAGTGTAGGAGCGGGGTCACCCTACGAGCAGTACTTC; CDR3 protein: CASSVGAGSPYEQYF
V gene: TRBV7-6; clone size: .; J gene: TRBJ1-5; D gene: .; CDR3 DNA: TGTGCCAGCCTTGCGCCCCAGCATTTT; CDR3 protein: CASLAPQHF
V gene: TRBV20-1; clone size: few; J gene: TRBJ1-1; D gene: TRBD1; CDR3 DNA: TGCAGTGCTAGAGATAGGGGCAGGGGGCTAACTGAAGCTTTCTTT; CDR3 protein: CSARDRGRGLTEAFF
V gene: TRBV6-6; clone size: .; J gene: TRBJ1-5; D gene: TRBD1; CDR3 DNA: TGTGCCAGCAGGGACAGGGACCATCATAGCAATCAGCCCCAGCATTTT; CDR3 protein: CASRDRDHHSNQPQHF
V gene: TRBV7-8; clone size: .; J gene: TRBJ1-5; D gene: .; CDR3 DNA: TGTGCCAGCAGCTTACAGGGGCTCATCTACAATCAGCCCCGGCATTTT; CDR3 protein: CASSLQGLIYNQPRHF
V gene: TRBV12-3/TRBV12-4; clone size: .; J gene: TRBJ2-3; D gene: TRBD2; CDR3 DNA: TGTGCCAGCAGCCCCATTTTAGGACTAGCGGGGGAAATACTTCGGGTGGCAGATACGCAGTATTTT; CDR3 protein: CASSPILGLAGEILRVADTQYF
V gene: TRBV18; clone size: once; J gene: TRBJ1-4; D gene: .; CDR3 DNA: TGTGCCAGCTCACCACGCCGGAATTCTGAAAAACTGTTTTTT; CDR3 protein: CASSPRRNSEKLFF
V gene: TRBV30; clone size: few; J gene: TRBJ1-2; D gene: .; CDR3 DNA: TGTGCCTGGAGTGTAGCGGCAGGGGTCTCCTATGGCTACACCTTC; CDR3 protein: CAWSVAAGVSYGYTF
V gene: TRBV18; clone size: .; J gene: TRBJ2-1; D gene: .; CDR3 DNA: TGTGCCAGCTCACCACCGTTAGGGAGACAAGGGGAAGCTGAGCAGTTCTTC; CDR3 protein: CASSPPLGRQGEAEQFF
V gene: TRBV7-2; clone size: .; J gene: TRBJ1-5; D gene: .; CDR3 DNA: TGTGCCAGCAGCCCCCGGGGACAATCGGCCAATCAGCCCCAGCATTTT; CDR3 protein: CASSPRGQSANQPQHF
V gene: TRBV15; clone size: .; J gene: TRBJ2-7; D gene: .; CDR3 DNA: TGTGCCACCAGCAGACCCGACTCCTACGAGCAGTACTTC; CDR3 protein: CATSRPDSYEQYF
V gene: TRBV4-2; clone size: few; J gene: TRBJ2-1; D gene: .; CDR3 DNA: TGTGCCAGCAGCCAAGATAGGTCCGGGGGCTCCTACAATGAGCAGTTCTTC; CDR3 protein: CASSQDRSGGSYNEQFF
V gene: TRBV12-5; clone size: .; J gene: TRBJ2-5; D gene: TRBD1; CDR3 DNA: TGTGCTAGTGGGGCAGGGACAGGCAAAAACGGAGAGACCCAGTACTTC; CDR3 protein: CASGAGTGKNGETQYF
V gene: TRBV2; clone size: .; J gene: TRBJ2-7; D gene: .; CDR3 DNA: TGTGCCAGCAGCACCGACGTATACGAGCAGTACTTC; CDR3 protein: CASSTDVYEQYF
V gene: TRBV6-2/TRBV6-3; clone size: .; J gene: TRBJ2-5; D gene: .; CDR3 DNA: TGTGCCAGCAGTTACGAGGCAGGACTACAAGAGACCCAGTACTTC; CDR3 protein: CASSYEAGLQETQYF